This TCR beta chain was recorded in a study of neoadjuvant anti-PD-1 for oral cavity cancer. The germline V gene has CDR1 SNHLY and CDR2 FYNNEI. The V gene end was trimmed by 1 base and the J gene end by 6 bases; junction bases not matched to a gene: 5. CDR3 size: 15 residues. The assay was immunoSEQ multiplex PCR, and TCRdb's table has in-frame clones only and misses some. The table lists 40,000 to 50,000 clones, 60% to 80% of them singletons. Time point in this sample: after neoadjuvant nivolumab, at surgical resection. This clone appeared a single time. The V call is TRBV2, the J call TRBJ1-5; 8 bases are a match to TRBD1. The sequencing here drew on PBMCs, taken after nivolumab (anti-PD-1) treatment. The source is a person aged 35-79 years with oral cavity squamous cell carcinoma. CDR3 sequence (DNA): TGTGCCAGCAGTGAAGTCAGGGGGCCCGCTCAGCCCCAGCATTTT. It translates to CASSEVRGPAQPQHF.